These 6 T cell receptor beta chains came from one sample sequenced in a study of blood T cell repertoires in COVID-19. Profiling relied on immunoSEQ multiplex PCR, and the TCRdb table lists in-frame clones only, not all of them. The sample carries 200,000 to 250,000 clones, 65% to 90% recorded once. The sample taken for sequencing was peripheral blood. Every receptor here comes from a woman in her 70s with COVID-19, enrolled during active disease.

V usage is TRBV3-1 (or the pseudogene TRBV3-2) and J usage is TRBJ2-2; no clear D. Trimming removed 1 base from V and 4 bases from J, with 16 bases in between. The V gene's germline CDR1 is LGHDT and CDR2 YNNKEL (reference sequence). CDR3 length: 17 residues. The CDR3 DNA is TGTGCCAGCAGCCAAGCTGCGCCTACCCACTCCACCGGGGAGCTGTTTTTT. It encodes CASSQAAPTHSTGELFF.

This chain uses TRBV6-1 with TRBJ2-7, with D perhaps TRBD2 (7 bases). Per the germline V gene, CDR1 is MNHNS and CDR2 is SASEGT. V lost 3 bases to trimming and J lost 2 bases, with 17 bases between them. The length of the CDR3 is 16 residues. The CDR3 is CASSDLWQGTTYEQYF. CDR3 coding DNA: TGTGCCAGCAGTGACCTTTGGCAGGGGACTACCTACGAGCAGTACTTC.

J is TRBJ2-1 and V is TRBV9, with TRBD2 matching over 8 bases. V lost 4 bases and J lost 8; bases outside the gene matches: 8. The CDR3 spans 14 residues. Germline V CDR1 and CDR2: SGDLS, YYNGEE. CDR3 nucleotides: TGTGCCAGCAGCCCCAGCGGGAGTCGCGATGAGCAGTTCTTC. This gives the protein CASSPSGSRDEQFF.

This chain connects TRBV12-3 or TRBV12-4 to TRBJ1-2; 9 positions match TRBD1. There are 13 residues in the CDR3. V dropped 6 bases and J dropped 6; count of bases not matched to a gene: 5. The CDR3 coding sequence is TGTGCCAGCAGGTCTACAGGGGGCGATGGCTACACCTTC. Its protein product is CASRSTGGDGYTF.

This rearrangement joins TRBV19 to TRBJ2-2, with D perhaps matching TRBD2 (6 bases). Germline CDR1 is LNHDA and CDR2 is SQIVND (reference sequence). This CDR3 region has 14 residues. The V gene lost 6 bases and the J gene lost 5 bases, with 13 bases spanning the gap. CDR3 coding DNA: TGTGCCAGTAGGGAGACTAGTAGGACCGGGGAGCTGTTTTTT. Translated: CASRETSRTGELFF. The variable domain in full, with the rest retrieved from reference TRBV19 and TRBJ2-2, is DGGITQSPKYLFRKEGQNVTLSCEQNLNHDAMYWYRQDPGQGLRLIYYSQIVNDFQKGDIAEGYSVSREKKESFPLTVTSAQKNPTAFYLCASRETSRTGELFFGEGSRLTVL.

This rearrangement joins TRBV5-4 to TRBJ2-5; TRBD1 matches 10 bases. The CDR3 covers 15 residues. J lost 5 bases, V lost 3 bases, and 7 bases had no gene match. The germline V gene encodes CDR1 SGHNT and CDR2 YYREEE (reference sequence). CDR3 loop: CASSYPGTGDETQYF. The CDR3 DNA follows: TGTGCCAGCAGCTACCCCGGGACAGGGGACGAGACCCAGTACTTC.